This TCR beta chain was documented in a study of regulatory T cells in long-lasting Graves disease. Study outcomes and limitations: Persistent cases favored TRBV28, TRBJ1-2 and TRBJ2-5.

Library construction for TCR beta used iRepertoire HTBI primers and Arm-PCR of CDR3 regions. Each CDR3 protein is one row after TCRdb ran MiXCR on the multiplex PCR reads. Of 200,000 to 250,000 distinct CDR3 sequences in the sample, roughly 21% are singletons; the top ten hold roughly 14%. There are many counts of this clonotype. Antigen: not known. The time point denotes: newly diagnosed GD, antithyroid drugs for less than 3 months. Extracted PBMC RNA gave rise to the TCR library. Graves' disease diagnosis relied on American Thyroid Association guidelines. As a group, patients came from one endocrinology department in Xi'an, China. The germline gives CDR1 SGHRS, CDR2 YFSETQ. The CDR3 is 15 amino acids. With 3 bases clipped from V and 1 base from J, the junction kept 4 bases outside the gene matches.

Material: peripheral blood mononuclear cells (PBMCs), obtained at new diagnosis, from a patient treated with antithyroid drugs. V is TRBV5-1 and J is TRBJ2-3; 8 bases agree with TRBD2. The origin of this receptor is a female donor with Graves disease. CDR3 sequence: CASSWSGGRTDTQYF. The DNA of the CDR3 is TGCGCCAGCAGCTGGAGCGGGGGCCGCACAGATACGCAGTATTTT.